This T cell receptor beta chain emerged from a study of blood T cell repertoires in COVID-19. Germline CDR1 KGHDR, CDR2 SFDVKD. The V and J ends lost 4 bases and 9 bases, in that order; junction bases with no gene match: 9. This CDR3 contains 15 residues. This clone was found a few times. Data came from immunoSEQ multiplex PCR; TCRdb stores just in-frame clones and leaves some out. This table holds 57,000 or so clones, 70% to 85% found once. The genes are TRBV24-1 and TRBJ2-1; 9 nucleotides align to TRBD2. Sequencing used peripheral blood. The source is a man between 60 and 70 years old with acute or convalescent COVID-19. The CDR3: CATSEGGRAMGEQFF. CDR3 DNA sequence: TGTGCCACCAGTGAAGGCGGGAGGGCTATGGGTGAGCAGTTCTTC.